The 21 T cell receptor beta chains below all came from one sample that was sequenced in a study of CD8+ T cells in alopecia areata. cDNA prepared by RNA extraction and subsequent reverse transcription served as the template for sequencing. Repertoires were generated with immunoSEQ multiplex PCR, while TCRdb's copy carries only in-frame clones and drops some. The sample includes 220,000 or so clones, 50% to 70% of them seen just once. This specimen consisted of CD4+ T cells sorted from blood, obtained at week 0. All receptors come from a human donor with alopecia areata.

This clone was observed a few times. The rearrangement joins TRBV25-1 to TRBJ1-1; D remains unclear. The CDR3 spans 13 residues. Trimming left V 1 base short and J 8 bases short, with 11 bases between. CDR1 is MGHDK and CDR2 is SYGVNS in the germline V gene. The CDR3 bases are TGTGCCAGCAGTGAATTAAGAGGGCAGGAAGCTTTCTTT. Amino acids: CASSELRGQEAFF.

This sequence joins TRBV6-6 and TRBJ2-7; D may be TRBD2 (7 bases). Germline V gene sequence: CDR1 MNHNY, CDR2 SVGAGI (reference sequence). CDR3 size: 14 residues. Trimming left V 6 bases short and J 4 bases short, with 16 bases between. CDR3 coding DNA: TGTGCCAGCAGGGAGTTGGGGGGGCGGTACGAGCAGTACTTC. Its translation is CASRELGGRYEQYF.

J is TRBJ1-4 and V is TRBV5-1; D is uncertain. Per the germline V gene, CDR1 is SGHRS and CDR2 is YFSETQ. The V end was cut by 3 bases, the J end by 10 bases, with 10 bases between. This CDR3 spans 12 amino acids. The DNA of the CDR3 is TGCGCCAGCAGCTCCCCGTCTACAAAACTGTTTTTT. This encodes CASSSPSTKLFF.

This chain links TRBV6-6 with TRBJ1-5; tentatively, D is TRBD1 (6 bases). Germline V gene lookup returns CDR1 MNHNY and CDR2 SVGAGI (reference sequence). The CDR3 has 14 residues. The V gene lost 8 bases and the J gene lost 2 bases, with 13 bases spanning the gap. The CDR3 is CASSKGGGNQPQHF. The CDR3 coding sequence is TGTGCCAGCTCTAAGGGGGGCGGCAATCAGCCCCAGCATTTT.

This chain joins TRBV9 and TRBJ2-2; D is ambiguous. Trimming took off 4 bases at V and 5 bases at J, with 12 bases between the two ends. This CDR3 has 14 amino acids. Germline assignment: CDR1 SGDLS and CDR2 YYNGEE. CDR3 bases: TGTGCCAGCAGCACCCGGACGGCGACCGGGGAGCTGTTTTTT. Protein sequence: CASSTRTATGELFF.

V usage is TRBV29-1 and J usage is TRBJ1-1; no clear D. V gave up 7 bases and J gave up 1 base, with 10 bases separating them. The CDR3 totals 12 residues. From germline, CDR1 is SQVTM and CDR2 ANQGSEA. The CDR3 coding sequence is TGCAGCGCCGAGCGACAGAACACTGAAGCTTTCTTT. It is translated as CSAERQNTEAFF.

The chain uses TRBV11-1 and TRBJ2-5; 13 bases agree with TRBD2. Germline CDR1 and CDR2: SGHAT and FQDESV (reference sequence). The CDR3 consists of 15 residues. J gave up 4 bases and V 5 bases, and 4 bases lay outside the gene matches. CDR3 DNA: TGTGCCAGCAGCCAACGGACTAGCGGGAGAGAGACCCAGTACTTC. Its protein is CASSQRTSGRETQYF.

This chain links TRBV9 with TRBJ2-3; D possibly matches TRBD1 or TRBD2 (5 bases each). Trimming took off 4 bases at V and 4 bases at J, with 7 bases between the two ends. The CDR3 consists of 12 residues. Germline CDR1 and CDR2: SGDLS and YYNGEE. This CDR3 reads CASSMGADTQYF. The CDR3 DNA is TGTGCCAGCAGCATGGGGGCAGATACGCAGTATTTT.

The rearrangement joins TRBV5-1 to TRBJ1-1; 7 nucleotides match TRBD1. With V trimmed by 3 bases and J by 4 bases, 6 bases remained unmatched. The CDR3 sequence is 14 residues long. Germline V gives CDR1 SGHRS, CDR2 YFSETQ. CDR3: CASSSDRVGTEAFF. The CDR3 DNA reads TGCGCCAGCAGCTCCGACAGGGTCGGCACTGAAGCTTTCTTT. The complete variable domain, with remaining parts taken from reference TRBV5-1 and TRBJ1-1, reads KAGVTQTPRYLIKTRGQQVTLSCSPISGHRSVSWYQQTPGQGLQFLFEYFSETQRNKGNFPGRFSGRQFSNSRSEMNVSTLELGDSALYLCASSSDRVGTEAFFGQGTRLTVV.

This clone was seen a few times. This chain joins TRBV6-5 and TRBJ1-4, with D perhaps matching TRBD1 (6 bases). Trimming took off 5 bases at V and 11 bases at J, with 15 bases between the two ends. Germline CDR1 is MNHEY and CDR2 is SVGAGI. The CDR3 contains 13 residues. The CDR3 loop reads CASSAGQRGKLFF. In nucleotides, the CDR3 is TGTGCCAGCAGTGCGGGACAAAGGGGGAAACTGTTTTTT.

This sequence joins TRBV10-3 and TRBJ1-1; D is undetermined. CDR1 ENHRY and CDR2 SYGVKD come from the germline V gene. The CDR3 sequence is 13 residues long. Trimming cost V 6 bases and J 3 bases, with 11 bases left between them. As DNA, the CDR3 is TGTGCCATCAGCAAGAAAGGAGACACTGAAGCTTTCTTT. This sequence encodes CAISKKGDTEAFF.

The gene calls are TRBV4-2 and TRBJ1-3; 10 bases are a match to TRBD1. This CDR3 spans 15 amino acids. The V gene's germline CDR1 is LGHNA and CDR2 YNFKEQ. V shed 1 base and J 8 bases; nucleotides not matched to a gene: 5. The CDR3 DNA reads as TGTGCCAGCAGCCAAGCGGGGACAGGGGTGGACACCATATATTTT. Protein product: CASSQAGTGVDTIYF.

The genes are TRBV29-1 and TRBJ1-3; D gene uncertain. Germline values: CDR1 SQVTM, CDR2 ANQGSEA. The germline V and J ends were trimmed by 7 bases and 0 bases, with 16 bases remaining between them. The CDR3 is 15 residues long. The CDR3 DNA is TGCAGCGCTGCTGACAACGTGCTCTCTGGAAACACCATATATTTT. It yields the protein CSAADNVLSGNTIYF.

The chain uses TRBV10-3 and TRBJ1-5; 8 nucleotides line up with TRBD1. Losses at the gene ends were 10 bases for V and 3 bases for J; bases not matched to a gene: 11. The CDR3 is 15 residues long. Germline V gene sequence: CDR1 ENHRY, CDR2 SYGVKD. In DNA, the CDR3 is TGTGCCACCTGGACAGGGCACTCCCTCAATCAGCCCCAGCATTTT. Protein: CATWTGHSLNQPQHF.

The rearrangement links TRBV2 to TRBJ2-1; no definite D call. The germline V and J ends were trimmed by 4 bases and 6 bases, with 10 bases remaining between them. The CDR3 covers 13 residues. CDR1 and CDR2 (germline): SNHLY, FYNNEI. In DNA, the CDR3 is TGTGCCAGCAGTGTCGAAGCAGGCAATGAGCAGTTCTTC. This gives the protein CASSVEAGNEQFF.

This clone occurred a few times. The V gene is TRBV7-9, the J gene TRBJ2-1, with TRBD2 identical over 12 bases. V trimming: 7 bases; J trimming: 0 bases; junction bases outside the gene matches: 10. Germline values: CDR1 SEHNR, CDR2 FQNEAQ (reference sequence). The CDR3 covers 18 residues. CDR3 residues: CASTLGLAGGSSYNEQFF. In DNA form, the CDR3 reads TGTGCCAGCACCCTGGGTCTAGCGGGGGGGAGCTCCTACAATGAGCAGTTCTTC.

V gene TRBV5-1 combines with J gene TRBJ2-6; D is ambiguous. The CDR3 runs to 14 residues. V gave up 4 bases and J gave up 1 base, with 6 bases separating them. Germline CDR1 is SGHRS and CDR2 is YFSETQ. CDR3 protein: CASSPESGANVLTF. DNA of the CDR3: TGCGCCAGCAGCCCCGAATCTGGGGCCAACGTCCTGACTTTC.

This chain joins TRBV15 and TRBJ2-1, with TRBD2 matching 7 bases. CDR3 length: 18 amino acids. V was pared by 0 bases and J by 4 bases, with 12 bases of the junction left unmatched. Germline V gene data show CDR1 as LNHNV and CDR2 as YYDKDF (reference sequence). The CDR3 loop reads CATSRDHRTRAIYNEQFF. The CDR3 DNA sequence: TGTGCCACCAGCAGAGACCATCGGACTAGAGCGATTTACAATGAGCAGTTCTTC.

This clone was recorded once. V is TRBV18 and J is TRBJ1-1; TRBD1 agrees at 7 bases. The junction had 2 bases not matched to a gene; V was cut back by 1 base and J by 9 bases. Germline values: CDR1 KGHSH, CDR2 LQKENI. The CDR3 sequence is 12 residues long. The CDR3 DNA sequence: TGTGCCAGCTCACCACGGGACAGTCAAGCTTTCTTT. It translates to CASSPRDSQAFF.

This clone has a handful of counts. In nucleotides, the CDR3 is TGTGCCAGCTCGACCGGGACTTTCTCGAACGAGCAGTACTTC. It encodes CASSTGTFSNEQYF. The genes are TRBV27 and TRBJ2-7; a weak D match, TRBD2 (6 bases). The germline V and J ends were trimmed by 8 bases and 5 bases, with 19 bases remaining between them. The CDR3 has 14 amino acids. CDR1 is MNHEY and CDR2 is SMNVEV in the germline V gene (reference sequence).

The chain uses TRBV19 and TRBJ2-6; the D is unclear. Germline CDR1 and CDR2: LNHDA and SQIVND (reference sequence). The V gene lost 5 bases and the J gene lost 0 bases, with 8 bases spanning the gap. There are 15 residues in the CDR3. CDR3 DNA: TGTGCCAGTAGTGCAGGAAGCTCTGGGGCCAACGTCCTGACTTTC. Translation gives CASSAGSSGANVLTF.